Presented here are 7 T cell receptor beta chains from one specimen sequenced in a study of blood T cell repertoires in COVID-19. Produced via immunoSEQ multiplex PCR; TCRdb's table is partial and in-frame only. The data contain 60,000 or so clones, over 75% of them singletons. Material: peripheral blood. The origin of the receptors is a man in his sixties with active or convalescent COVID-19.

The chain couples TRBV6-1 to TRBJ1-6; D perhaps matches TRBD1 (5 bases). Germline CDR1 is MNHNS and CDR2 is SASEGT. The CDR3 has 17 residues. V dropped 3 bases and J dropped 7 bases, with 19 bases sitting between them. The CDR3 loop is CASSDVREGVRNSPLHF. The CDR3 DNA reads TGTGCCAGCAGTGACGTCAGGGAAGGGGTCAGAAATTCACCCCTCCACTTT.

Written as DNA, the CDR3 is TGTGCCAGCAGCTTTACCGGGCCAACAGGCTCCTACACCTTC. Its translation is CASSFTGPTGSYTF. The V and J genes are TRBV7-2 and TRBJ1-2; D is possibly TRBD1 (5 bases). Germline V gene lookup returns CDR1 SGHTA and CDR2 FQGNSA. The CDR3 contains 14 residues. V was cut by 3 bases and J by 10 bases, with 18 bases left in between.

A single count supports this clone. The V and J genes are TRBV5-6 and TRBJ1-6, with 9 bases that match TRBD1. V lost 4 bases, J lost 7 bases, and 6 bases stayed unmatched. This CDR3 has 15 residues. In germline, CDR1 is SGHDT, CDR2 YYEEEE. CDR3 sequence reads: CASSITGGANSPLHF. For the CDR3, the DNA is TGTGCCAGCAGCATCACAGGGGGCGCAAATTCACCCCTCCACTTT.

This chain joins TRBV27 and TRBJ1-2; D might be TRBD1 (6 bases). This CDR3 is built from 15 residues. The germline V and J ends were trimmed by 5 bases and 3 bases, with 16 bases remaining between them. Germline V lookup: CDR1 MNHEY, CDR2 SMNVEV (reference sequence). The CDR3 DNA reads TGTGCCAGCAGTGCGAATAACAGGGCCGACTATGGCTACACCTTC. It specifies CASSANNRADYGYTF.

The chain carries TRBV27 and TRBJ2-7; 9 bases map to TRBD1. This CDR3 comprises 15 residues. V lost 5 bases, J lost 2 bases, and 7 bases stayed unmatched. Germline V gene data show CDR1 as MNHEY and CDR2 as SMNVEV (reference sequence). The CDR3 loop reads CASSPMGQGPYEQYF. The DNA of the CDR3 is TGTGCCAGCAGTCCGATGGGACAGGGTCCCTACGAGCAGTACTTC.

The chain is built from TRBV7-9 and TRBJ2-3; 9 bases agree with TRBD2. Germline CDR1 reads SEHNR; CDR2 reads FQNEAQ (reference sequence). With V trimmed by 5 bases and J by 1 base, 10 bases remained unmatched. The CDR3 spans 17 residues. This CDR3 is CASSRRLAGGGTDTQYF. CDR3 in DNA: TGTGCCAGCAGCCGGCGCCTGGCGGGGGGGGGCACAGATACGCAGTATTTT.

The chain combines TRBV5-1 with TRBJ2-4, with 10 bases fitting TRBD2. The V gene's germline CDR1 is SGHRS and CDR2 YFSETQ. The CDR3 sequence is 15 residues long. J was trimmed by 5 bases and V by 4 bases; bases with no gene match: 6. CDR3 nucleotide sequence: TGCGCCAGCAGCATAACCGGGACTAGCGAAAACATTCAGTACTTC. Its protein product is CASSITGTSENIQYF.